The 11 T cell receptor beta chains below all came from one sample that was sequenced in a study of CD8 T cells in Susac syndrome. An input of roughly 0.45 to 1 ug of RNA was subjected to reverse transcription using random hexamers. TCRdb redid the calling of the immunoSEQ multiplex PCR reads with MiXCR, one entry per CDR3 protein. The profile covers about 90,000 distinct CDR3 sequences, with about 93% appearing a single time and around 0.34% taken by the ten largest. The sequencing sample was made of CD8+ T cells from PBMCs. The receptors were gathered from a human donor in good health.

J is TRBJ2-7 and V is TRBV7-9; TRBD2 is a possible D gene (6 bases). Germline lookup yields CDR1 SEHNR and CDR2 FQNEAQ (reference sequence). The CDR3 has 14 amino acids. V lost 5 bases and J 2 bases, leaving 13 bases between the germline ends. CDR3 coding DNA: TGTGCCAGCAGCCTACCACGGGAGACCTACGAGCAGTACTTC. This translates into CASSLPRETYEQYF.

The chain uses TRBV5-1 and TRBJ1-1; D call uncertain. The ends were cut back, 0 bases at V and 5 bases at J, with 17 bases in the middle. The germline V gene encodes CDR1 SGHRS and CDR2 YFSETQ. This CDR3 contains 16 residues. CDR3 sequence (DNA): TGCGCCAGCAGCTTGGCCGGAAGGCCCCTTGGAACTGAAGCTTTCTTT. Its translation is CASSLAGRPLGTEAFF.

V usage is TRBV6-2 or TRBV6-3 and J usage is TRBJ2-7, with D unresolved. Deletions cut 2 bases from V and 3 bases from J, with 11 bases between. Germline CDR1 is MNHEY and CDR2 is SVGEGT. The CDR3 spans 14 residues. In nucleotides, the CDR3 is TGTGCCAGCAGTTACGACTTCATCAACTACGAGCAGTACTTC. Translation: CASSYDFINYEQYF.

The chain links TRBV7-6 to TRBJ2-3; D possibly corresponds to TRBD1 (6 bases). The CDR3 runs 14 residues. CDR1 and CDR2 (germline): SGHVS, FNYEAQ. With 1 base removed from V and 2 bases from J, the gap between germline ends came to 7 bases. As DNA, the CDR3 is TGTGCCAGCAGCTTAGGGACAGACACAGATACGCAGTATTTT. Amino acids: CASSLGTDTDTQYF.

The V and J genes are TRBV6-6 and TRBJ2-7; perhaps TRBD1 as D (5 bases). There are 12 residues in the CDR3. CDR1 is MNHNY and CDR2 is SVGAGI in the germline V gene (reference sequence). V lost 7 bases and J 5 bases, leaving 12 bases between the germline ends. The CDR3 DNA sequence: TGTGCCAGCACCGAGCAGGGCCACGAGCAGTACTTC. Amino acid sequence: CASTEQGHEQYF.

CDR3 sequence reads: CASSQGQGDTDTQYF. The CDR3 nucleotides read TGTGCCAGCAGCCAAGGACAGGGGGACACAGATACGCAGTATTTT. V gene TRBV3-1 combines with J gene TRBJ2-3; 9 bases are a match to TRBD1. Germline CDR1 LGHDT, CDR2 YNNKEL (reference sequence). Trimming took 1 base from V and 2 from J; bases not matched to a gene: 1. The CDR3 consists of 15 residues.

This chain joins TRBV7-2 and TRBJ2-4, with TRBD2 identical over 11 bases. The CDR3 has 17 residues. J lost 3 bases, V lost 3 bases, and 7 bases had no gene match. The germline V gene encodes CDR1 SGHTA and CDR2 FQGNSA. The CDR3: CASSFIAGGHDKNIQYF. CDR3 DNA sequence: TGTGCCAGCAGCTTTATAGCGGGGGGGCACGACAAAAACATTCAGTACTTC. The full variable domain, its missing parts supplied by reference TRBV7-2 and TRBJ2-4, is GAGVSQSPSNKVTEKGKDVELRCDPISGHTALYWYRQSLGQGLEFLIYFQGNSAPDKSGLPSDRFSAERTGGSVSTLTIQRTQQEDSAVYLCASSFIAGGHDKNIQYFGAGTRLSVL.

Only one count was recorded for this clonotype. V and J are TRBV19 and TRBJ1-4; no firm D call. V gave up 3 bases and J gave up 6 bases, with 8 bases separating them. The germline CDR1 and CDR2 sequences are LNHDA and SQIVND (reference sequence). CDR3 length: 13 residues. CDR3 region: CASSIKRDEKLFF. In DNA form, the CDR3 reads TGTGCCAGTAGTATTAAAAGGGATGAAAAACTGTTTTTT.

V and J are TRBV3-1 and TRBJ1-2; 7 bases line up with TRBD1. CDR3 length equals 13 residues. CDR1 is LGHDT, CDR2 YNNKEL, per germline (reference sequence). The ends lost 3 bases at V and 2 bases at J; junction bases unmatched: 0. The CDR3 here is CASSQTGNYGYTF. CDR3 DNA sequence: TGTGCCAGCAGCCAGACAGGGAACTATGGCTACACCTTC. Full variable domain (missing parts from reference TRBV3-1 and TRBJ1-2): DTAVSQTPKYLVTQMGNDKSIKCEQNLGHDTMYWYKQDSKKFLKIMFSYNNKELIINETVPNRFSPKSPDKAHLNLHINSLELGDSAVYFCASSQTGNYGYTFGSGTRLTVV.

This sequence joins TRBV7-9 and TRBJ1-2; D remains unclear. Germline loops: CDR1 SEHNR, CDR2 FQNEAQ (reference sequence). V dropped 1 base and J dropped 4 bases, with 10 bases sitting between them. The CDR3 loop spans 14 amino acids. The CDR3 nucleotides read TGTGCCAGCAGCTTAGGAGCGGGGAGCTATGGCTACACCTTC. Translating gives CASSLGAGSYGYTF.

The chain uses TRBV7-3 and TRBJ2-1; no reliable D call. Germline V gives CDR1 SGHTA, CDR2 FQGTGA. Deletions cut 4 bases from V and 0 bases from J, with 10 bases between. CDR3 size: 15 residues. Here the CDR3 DNA reads TGTGCCAGCAGCTACTCAGGTAGCTCCTACAATGAGCAGTTCTTC. This gives the protein CASSYSGSSYNEQFF.